These T cell receptor beta chains were read from a single sample in a study of T cells in Graves' hyperthyroidism and ophthalmopathy. TCRdb itself ran the multiplex PCR reads through MiXCR, one entry per CDR3 protein. Of some 620,000 distinct CDR3 sequences in the sample, about 17% were seen once. Sequenced input: blood. These receptors were obtained from a woman in her thirties with Graves' hyperthyroidism. CDR3s include the opening cysteine and the closing phenylalanine or tryptophan. A D gene is named only where the DNA matches it firmly. Some rows mark clone size as missing; the rest say once, few, many or name a class of expanded clone.

clone size,V gene,J gene,D gene,CDR3 protein,CDR3 DNA
.,TRBV30,TRBJ2-1,TRBD2,CAWSVRGGWDNEQFF,TGTGCCTGGAGTGTACGGGGGGGTTGGGACAATGAGCAGTTCTTC
few,TRBV27,TRBJ2-6,.,CASSLWTGANVLTF,TGTGCCAGCAGTCTGTGGACTGGGGCCAACGTCCTGACTTTC
.,TRBV5-1,TRBJ2-4,TRBD2,CASRPGLAGARDIQYF,TGCGCCAGCAGACCGGGACTAGCGGGAGCTCGGGACATTCAGTACTTC
.,TRBV4-3,TRBJ2-3,.,CASSQLQPYTDTQYF,TGCGCCAGCAGCCAATTGCAGCCCTACACAGATACGCAGTATTTT
many,TRBV20-1,TRBJ1-1,TRBD1,CSARTGTGGLGAFF,TGCAGTGCTAGAACCGGGACAGGGGGTTTGGGAGCTTTCTTT
few,TRBV19,TRBJ1-1,.,CASSIHYGRETEAFF,TGTGCCAGTAGTATTCATTACGGACGGGAGACTGAAGCTTTCTTT
few,TRBV7-3,TRBJ1-1,TRBD1,CASRGTGQGGTEAFF,TGTGCCAGCAGGGGGACCGGACAGGGAGGGACTGAAGCTTTCTTT
.,TRBV6-2/TRBV6-3,TRBJ1-4,TRBD1,CASSYSTGGRLFF,TGTGCCAGCAGTTACTCTACAGGGGGAAGACTGTTTTTT
once,TRBV4-3,TRBJ1-5,TRBD1,CASSQRGTVLSNQPQHF,TGCGCCAGCAGCCAACGCGGGACAGTTCTTAGCAATCAGCCCCAGCATTTT
many,TRBV20-1,TRBJ2-4,TRBD2,CSALSGYLGNIQYF,TGCAGTGCTCTTAGCGGGTACCTGGGGAACATTCAGTACTTC
.,TRBV20-1,TRBJ1-2,TRBD1,CSARETWPTGGFYGYTF,TGCAGTGCTAGAGAGACCTGGCCGACAGGGGGCTTCTATGGCTACACCTTC
few,TRBV15,TRBJ2-3,TRBD2,CATSRREGDTQYF,TGTGCCACCAGCCGCAGGGAGGGAGATACGCAGTATTTT
many,TRBV3-1,TRBJ1-1,.,CASSQVGKGEAFF,TGTGCCAGCAGCCAAGTTGGCAAGGGTGAAGCTTTCTTT
few,TRBV3-1,TRBJ2-2,.,CASSQAWAAGELFF,TGTGCCAGCAGCCAAGCCTGGGCGGCCGGGGAGCTGTTTTTT
few,TRBV2,TRBJ1-2,.,CASQSVSYGYTF,TGTGCCAGTCAGTCAGTTTCCTATGGCTACACCTTC
.,TRBV6-5,TRBJ2-2,TRBD1,CASSYVVAGGSGELFF,TGTGCCAGCAGTTACGTAGTGGCAGGGGGCTCCGGGGAGCTGTTTTTT
few,TRBV6-1,TRBJ2-1,TRBD2,CATLAASYNEQFF,TGTGCCACGCTAGCGGCCTCCTACAATGAGCAGTTCTTC
many,TRBV3-1,TRBJ2-5,.,CASSQTAERADQGETQYF,TGTGCCAGCAGCCAAACAGCTGAGCGGGCAGACCAAGGGGAGACCCAGTACTTC
many,TRBV12-3/TRBV12-4,TRBJ2-7,.,CASNRTNHEQYF,TGTGCCAGCAACCGCACGAACCACGAGCAGTACTTC
.,TRBV20-1,TRBJ2-1,.,CSASSRYYNEQFF,TGCAGTGCTAGTAGCAGGTACTACAATGAGCAGTTCTTC